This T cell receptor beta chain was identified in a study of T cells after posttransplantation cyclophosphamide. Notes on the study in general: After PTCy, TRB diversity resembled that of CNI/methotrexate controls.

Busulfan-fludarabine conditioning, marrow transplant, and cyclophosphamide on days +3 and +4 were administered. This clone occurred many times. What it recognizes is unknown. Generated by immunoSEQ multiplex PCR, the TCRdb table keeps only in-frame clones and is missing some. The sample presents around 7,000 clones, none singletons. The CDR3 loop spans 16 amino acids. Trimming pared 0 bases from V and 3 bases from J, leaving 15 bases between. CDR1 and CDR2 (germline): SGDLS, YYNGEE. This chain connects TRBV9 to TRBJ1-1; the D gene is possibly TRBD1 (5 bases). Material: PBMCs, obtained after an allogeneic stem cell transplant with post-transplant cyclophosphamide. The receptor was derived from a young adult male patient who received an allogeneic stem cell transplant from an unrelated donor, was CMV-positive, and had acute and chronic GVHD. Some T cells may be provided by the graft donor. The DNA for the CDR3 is TGTGCCAGCAGCGTAGGGGCAGGGACTGTGGACACTGAAGCTTTCTTT. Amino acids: CASSVGAGTVDTEAFF.